Listed below are T cell receptor beta chains from one sample, sequenced in a study of T cell changes during pregnancy in multiple sclerosis. TCRdb's copy holds only in-frame clones and misses some; the assay was immunoSEQ multiplex PCR. In the table there are approximately 130,000 clones, around 97% of which are singletons. Sequences were derived from peripheral blood, sampled after pregnancy. These receptors all come from a female donor with multiple sclerosis, enrolled in a pregnancy study. Both conserved end residues are part of each CDR3. Each record gives: D gene, J gene, clone size, V gene, CDR3 protein, CDR3 DNA. The D gene is left open where the match is weak. For some rows the clone size is stated as once, few or many, or as a class when expanded; others skip it.

d_gene: TRBD2; j_gene: TRBJ2-5; abundance: NA; v_gene: TRBV7-6; CDR3aa: CASSLGWASGTRRYQETQYF; CDR3nt: TGTGCCAGCAGCTTAGGGTGGGCTAGCGGCACCCGTAGGTACCAAGAGACCCAGTACTTC
d_gene: NA; j_gene: TRBJ2-5; abundance: NA; v_gene: TRBV7-9; CDR3aa: CASSLKARGFETQYF; CDR3nt: TGTGCCAGCAGCTTAAAGGCCAGGGGATTCGAGACCCAGTACTTC
d_gene: NA; j_gene: TRBJ2-1; abundance: NA; v_gene: TRBV28; CDR3aa: CASSLPLPYNEQFF; CDR3nt: TGTGCCAGCAGTTTACCCCTACCCTACAATGAGCAGTTCTTC
d_gene: NA; j_gene: TRBJ2-7; abundance: once; v_gene: TRBV28; CDR3aa: CASNLRDRGAFSYEQYF; CDR3nt: TGTGCCAGCAATCTCAGGGACCGGGGGGCCTTTTCCTACGAGCAGTACTTC
d_gene: NA; j_gene: TRBJ2-5; abundance: NA; v_gene: TRBV15; CDR3aa: CATSTGGKTQYF; CDR3nt: TGTGCCACCAGCACAGGTGGAAAGACCCAGTACTTC
d_gene: TRBD1; j_gene: TRBJ2-1; abundance: NA; v_gene: TRBV18; CDR3aa: CASSPPGQGPYNEQFF; CDR3nt: TGTGCCAGCTCACCACCGGGACAGGGCCCCTACAATGAGCAGTTCTTC
d_gene: NA; j_gene: TRBJ2-7; abundance: NA; v_gene: TRBV6-5; CDR3aa: CASSYQGNRAYEQYF; CDR3nt: TGTGCCAGCAGTTACCAAGGCAACAGGGCCTACGAGCAGTACTTC
d_gene: NA; j_gene: TRBJ1-4; abundance: NA; v_gene: TRBV18; CDR3aa: CASSQAEGTTNEKLFF; CDR3nt: TGTGCCAGCTCGCAAGCGGAGGGGACAACTAATGAAAAACTGTTTTTT
d_gene: NA; j_gene: TRBJ2-7; abundance: NA; v_gene: TRBV28; CDR3aa: CASSPWGGPQGAEQYF; CDR3nt: TGTGCCAGCAGTCCCTGGGGGGGCCCACAGGGTGCCGAGCAGTACTTC
d_gene: TRBD2; j_gene: TRBJ2-3; abundance: NA; v_gene: TRBV11-2; CDR3aa: CASSLRVAGDTQYF; CDR3nt: TGTGCCAGCAGCCTCCGGGTAGCGGGAGATACGCAGTATTTT
d_gene: NA; j_gene: TRBJ1-1; abundance: NA; v_gene: TRBV5-6; CDR3aa: CASSLGGEAFF; CDR3nt: TGTGCCAGCAGCTTGGGCGGAGAAGCTTTCTTT
d_gene: TRBD1; j_gene: TRBJ2-1; abundance: NA; v_gene: TRBV5-6; CDR3aa: CASLQPKTGTEGNEQFF; CDR3nt: TGTGCCAGCCTTCAGCCCAAGACAGGGACGGAAGGCAATGAGCAGTTCTTC
d_gene: NA; j_gene: TRBJ2-7; abundance: NA; v_gene: TRBV9; CDR3aa: CASSPGVGGAYEQYF; CDR3nt: TGTGCCAGCAGTCCGGGTGTGGGCGGGGCCTACGAGCAGTACTTC
d_gene: TRBD1; j_gene: TRBJ1-4; abundance: NA; v_gene: TRBV11-2; CDR3aa: CASSLAGQGGEKLFF; CDR3nt: TGTGCCAGCAGCTTAGCTGGACAGGGCGGTGAAAAACTGTTTTTT
d_gene: NA; j_gene: TRBJ2-3; abundance: NA; v_gene: TRBV4-1; CDR3aa: CASSQVMRAEVGDTQYF; CDR3nt: TGCGCCAGCAGCCAAGTAATGAGGGCCGAGGTTGGAGATACGCAGTATTTT
d_gene: NA; j_gene: TRBJ2-3; abundance: NA; v_gene: TRBV30; CDR3aa: CAWSVGLNLRSTDTQYF; CDR3nt: TGTGCCTGGAGTGTTGGACTTAACCTTCGGAGCACAGATACGCAGTATTTT
d_gene: TRBD1; j_gene: TRBJ2-7; abundance: NA; v_gene: TRBV15; CDR3aa: CATSREGQGLWEQYF; CDR3nt: TGTGCCACCAGCAGAGAGGGACAGGGTTTATGGGAGCAGTACTTC
d_gene: NA; j_gene: TRBJ2-3; abundance: NA; v_gene: TRBV11-3; CDR3aa: CASSLVIKPGCEGDTQYF; CDR3nt: TGTGCCAGCAGCTTAGTCATTAAGCCAGGGTGTGAAGGAGATACGCAGTATTTT
d_gene: NA; j_gene: TRBJ2-7; abundance: NA; v_gene: TRBV7-9; CDR3aa: CASSFSSRPDYEQYF; CDR3nt: TGTGCCAGCAGCTTTTCCTCTAGACCGGACTACGAGCAGTACTTC
d_gene: NA; j_gene: TRBJ2-7; abundance: NA; v_gene: TRBV18; CDR3aa: CASSPAIPGPANVYEQYF; CDR3nt: TGTGCCAGCTCACCGGCCATACCGGGTCCCGCGAACGTCTACGAGCAGTACTTC
d_gene: TRBD1; j_gene: TRBJ1-1; abundance: NA; v_gene: TRBV5-1; CDR3aa: CASSEMRTGGEAFF; CDR3nt: TGCGCCAGCAGCGAGATGCGGACAGGCGGTGAAGCTTTCTTT
d_gene: NA; j_gene: TRBJ1-2; abundance: NA; v_gene: TRBV30; CDR3aa: CAWSVRRQAGGYTF; CDR3nt: TGTGCCTGGAGTGTACGGCGACAGGCTGGAGGCTACACCTTC
d_gene: TRBD1; j_gene: TRBJ2-4; abundance: NA; v_gene: TRBV5-1; CDR3aa: CASSPGQGASIQYF; CDR3nt: TGCGCCAGCAGCCCAGGACAGGGGGCGAGCATTCAGTACTTC
d_gene: NA; j_gene: TRBJ2-7; abundance: NA; v_gene: TRBV6-5; CDR3aa: CASSNRETGAYEQYF; CDR3nt: TGTGCCAGCAGTAACCGAGAGACAGGAGCCTACGAGCAGTACTTC
d_gene: TRBD1; j_gene: TRBJ1-2; abundance: NA; v_gene: TRBV5-1; CDR3aa: CASSLETGGGYTF; CDR3nt: TGCGCCAGCAGCTTGGAGACAGGGGGAGGCTACACCTTC
d_gene: NA; j_gene: TRBJ1-1; abundance: NA; v_gene: TRBV29-1; CDR3aa: CSVAGRRNTEAFF; CDR3nt: TGCAGCGTCGCCGGGAGGAGAAACACTGAAGCTTTCTTT
d_gene: TRBD2; j_gene: TRBJ2-5; abundance: once; v_gene: TRBV10-3; CDR3aa: CAIRAGIQETQYF; CDR3nt: TGTGCCATCAGAGCGGGAATCCAAGAGACCCAGTACTTC
d_gene: TRBD2; j_gene: TRBJ2-3; abundance: once; v_gene: TRBV29-1; CDR3aa: CSVVREGRNADTQYF; CDR3nt: TGCAGCGTTGTCCGGGAGGGCCGGAACGCAGATACGCAGTATTTT
d_gene: TRBD2; j_gene: TRBJ2-2; abundance: NA; v_gene: TRBV27; CDR3aa: CASSPSEREGPRNTGELFF; CDR3nt: TGTGCCAGCAGTCCGTCTGAGCGGGAGGGCCCTCGGAACACCGGGGAGCTGTTTTTT
d_gene: TRBD1; j_gene: TRBJ2-1; abundance: NA; v_gene: TRBV6-6; CDR3aa: CASSPGTGIYNEQFF; CDR3nt: TGTGCCAGCAGTCCCGGGACAGGGATATACAATGAGCAGTTCTTC
d_gene: TRBD1; j_gene: TRBJ2-1; abundance: NA; v_gene: TRBV25-1; CDR3aa: CASTGQVNNEQFF; CDR3nt: TGTGCCAGCACCGGACAGGTTAACAATGAGCAGTTCTTC
d_gene: TRBD2; j_gene: TRBJ2-2; abundance: NA; v_gene: TRBV9; CDR3aa: CASNPSGTPNTGELFF; CDR3nt: TGTGCCAGCAACCCTAGCGGGACGCCGAACACCGGGGAGCTGTTTTTT